The rows below give T cell receptor beta chains drawn from one sample of a study of T-cell memory formation after mild COVID-19. TCRdb re-analysed the 5' RACE reads in MiXCR, keeping a single row per CDR3 protein. Altogether a few hundred thousand distinct CDR3 sequences are present, under 15% being singletons, with the ten largest covering around 21%. Input material: PBMCs or a T cell subset sorted from them (not recorded which). These receptors were obtained from a young man who had mild COVID-19 (a few samples of this study predate the infection). Cell type and time point are not known. Each CDR3 is given with its conserved first and last residue. A D gene is named only where the DNA matches it firmly. Only some rows state a clone size, as once, few, many or a class for expanded clones.

j_gene | abundance | v_gene | d_gene | CDR3nt | CDR3aa
TRBJ1-5 | few | TRBV5-6 | NA | TGTGCCAGCAGCTTCTACTTTGGGCCGTATCAGCCCCAGCATTTT | CASSFYFGPYQPQHF
TRBJ1-3 | NA | TRBV5-1 | NA | TGCGCCAGCAGCTCGGATCAGGGAAACACCATATATTTT | CASSSDQGNTIYF
TRBJ2-4 | few | TRBV6-5 | NA | TGTGCCAGCAGTTACTCGGAGGGAGCAAACATTCAGTACTTC | CASSYSEGANIQYF
TRBJ2-1 | NA | TRBV7-9 | NA | TGTGCCAGCAGCTGGCCGGTGGGGCAGAATGAGCAGTTCTTC | CASSWPVGQNEQFF
TRBJ1-1 | few | TRBV4-3 | NA | TGCGCCAGCAGCCAAGTCCCTCGAGGAAGCACTGAAGCTTTCTTT | CASSQVPRGSTEAFF
TRBJ1-6 | NA | TRBV7-8 | TRBD1 | TGTGCCAGCAGCCCGCGGACAGGAGGATCCTATAATTCACCCCTCCACTTT | CASSPRTGGSYNSPLHF
TRBJ2-3 | NA | TRBV20-1 | TRBD2 | TGCAGTGCTAGCTCGGGGGGAGACACAGATACGCAGTATTTT | CSASSGGDTDTQYF
TRBJ1-6 | NA | TRBV6-5 | NA | TGTGCCAGCAGTTCACGCCCGGGACCCCCCGTTGGCCCCCTCCACTTT | CASSSRPGPPVGPLHF
TRBJ1-1 | many | TRBV3-1 | TRBD1 | TGTGCCAGCAGTAGACAGGGCCTAAACACTGAAGCTTTCTTT | CASSRQGLNTEAFF
TRBJ2-3 | NA | TRBV7-9 | NA | TGTGCCAGCAGCCCGGACAACACAGATACGCAGTATTTT | CASSPDNTDTQYF
TRBJ2-7 | many | TRBV4-3 | NA | TGCGCCAGCAGCCCCAGACTAGGAGGGGACGAGCAGTACTTC | CASSPRLGGDEQYF
TRBJ1-1 | few | TRBV12-3/TRBV12-4 | NA | TGTGCCAGCAGCCTTATATCACAAGCGAACACTGAAGCTTTCTTT | CASSLISQANTEAFF
TRBJ2-1 | NA | TRBV5-1 | TRBD2 | TGCGCCAGCAGCTTGGACGCCCGCCTAGCGGGGGGGCTAAATGAGCAGTTCTTC | CASSLDARLAGGLNEQFF
TRBJ2-5 | NA | TRBV29-1 | NA | TGCAGCACTCGGGACTTACTGGCCCAGTACTTC | CSTRDLLAQYF
TRBJ2-1 | NA | TRBV2 | NA | TGTGCCAGCAGTGAAAGGGTTGTCAGGAACAATGAGCAGTTCTTC | CASSERVVRNNEQFF
TRBJ2-1 | many | TRBV5-1 | NA | TGCGCCAGCAGCTTGGTGTCCCACAATGAGCAGTTCTTC | CASSLVSHNEQFF
TRBJ2-1 | NA | TRBV14 | NA | TGTGCCAGCAGCCGCGGGCCGGAGGGAATGTCCTACAATGAGCAGTTCTTC | CASSRGPEGMSYNEQFF
TRBJ2-3 | few | TRBV12-3/TRBV12-4 | TRBD1 | TGTGCCAGCAGTCTCAGGGGGCCTGGCACAGATACGCAGTATTTT | CASSLRGPGTDTQYF
TRBJ1-5 | many | TRBV5-1 | TRBD1 | TGCGCCAGCAGCTTGACAGGGGACCCCAATCAGCCCCAGCATTTT | CASSLTGDPNQPQHF
TRBJ2-7 | many | TRBV7-2 | NA | TGTGCCAGCAGCCGCGACTCGGTAGTCCTCTACGAGCAGTACTTC | CASSRDSVVLYEQYF
TRBJ1-2 | few | TRBV27 | NA | TGTGCCAGCAGGAATGGCTGGGCTGGCTACACCTTC | CASRNGWAGYTF
TRBJ1-2 | few | TRBV12-3/TRBV12-4 | NA | TGTGCCAGCAGTTTCCCCGGCCGCTATGGCTACACCTTC | CASSFPGRYGYTF
TRBJ1-5 | NA | TRBV2 | TRBD1 | TGTGCCAGCAGTGGCCTGGGACAGGTCCGGTCGCCCCAGCATTTT | CASSGLGQVRSPQHF
TRBJ2-3 | few | TRBV4-3 | NA | TGCGCCAGCAGCCAGCAGGGTGGCACAGATACGCAGTATTTT | CASSQQGGTDTQYF
TRBJ1-4 | NA | TRBV19 | NA | TGTGCCACGGCGCGGGGGAGGTTTGAAAAACTGTTTTTT | CATARGRFEKLFF
TRBJ2-7 | few | TRBV27 | NA | TGTGCCAGCAGTTTATTCTTTTCTTTTGGGACGGTGAATTACGAGCAGTACTTC | CASSLFFSFGTVNYEQYF
TRBJ2-2 | NA | TRBV5-1 | TRBD2 | TGCGCCAGCAGCTTGGGTTTATCTAGCGGCAGCACCGGGGAGCTGTTTTTT | CASSLGLSSGSTGELFF
TRBJ1-6 | NA | TRBV5-1 | NA | TGCGCCAGCAGCTTGGGCAGTTTCGATAATTCACCCCTCCACTTT | CASSLGSFDNSPLHF
TRBJ1-2 | many | TRBV7-2 | NA | TGTGCCAGCAGCTTACGGGGGGCGGCTGGCTACACCTTC | CASSLRGAAGYTF
TRBJ1-2 | NA | TRBV12-3/TRBV12-4 | NA | TGTGCCAGCACTCCCGGGGGGCCCTATGGCTACACCTTC | CASTPGGPYGYTF
TRBJ1-2 | many | TRBV4-3 | NA | TGCGCCAGCAGCCAAGAGCGAGAGCTCTACTATGGCTACACCTTC | CASSQERELYYGYTF
TRBJ2-5 | NA | TRBV4-3 | NA | TGCGCCAGCAGCCAAGATGGGCGCAGGGAAGAGACCCAGTACTTC | CASSQDGRREETQYF
TRBJ2-3 | few | TRBV20-1 | NA | TGCAGTGCTAGGCGTGGGGCAAGATCAGATACGCAGTATTTT | CSARRGARSDTQYF
TRBJ1-2 | few | TRBV5-1 | TRBD1 | TGCGCCAGCAGCTTGGTTTCGACAGGGTCTAACTATGGCTACACCTTC | CASSLVSTGSNYGYTF
TRBJ2-7 | few | TRBV9 | NA | TGTGCCAGCAGCGTAGCTGCAGGCCCGTACGAGCAGTACTTC | CASSVAAGPYEQYF